These T cell receptor beta chains were read from a single sample in a study of control samples from healthy donors and cancer patients. Assay: immunoSEQ multiplex PCR; the TCRdb copy retains only in-frame clones and omits some. Here the sample spans about 80,000 clones, less than 90% being singletons. The specimen was blood. These receptors were collected from a woman in her fifties or sixties in good health. CDR3s include the opening cysteine and the closing phenylalanine or tryptophan. The D gene is left open where the match is weak. Clone size is shown for a subset of rows, as once, few, many or a class of expanded clone.

V gene	J gene	clone size	D gene	CDR3 DNA	CDR3 protein
TRBV19	TRBJ2-5	NA	TRBD2	TGTGCCAGTAGTGGGGGACTAGCGGGCCAAGAGACCCAGTACTTC	CASSGGLAGQETQYF
TRBV7-2	TRBJ2-7	NA	NA	TGTGCCAGCAGCTTTCTCCAGGGTTACTACGAGCAGTACTTC	CASSFLQGYYEQYF
TRBV6-6	TRBJ1-1	NA	NA	TGTGCCAGCAGTTACCGGGGGGTAGGTACTGAAGCTTTCTTT	CASSYRGVGTEAFF
TRBV7-3	TRBJ1-2	NA	NA	TGTGCCAGCAGCTTAGGCTCAGGGGATGGCTACACCTTC	CASSLGSGDGYTF
TRBV2	TRBJ2-3	NA	NA	TGTGCCAGCAGTGAAACGGGGGCCCCGGCAGATACGCAGTATTTT	CASSETGAPADTQYF
TRBV7-6	TRBJ1-5	NA	NA	TGTGCCAGCAGCTTAGTGTCAGGGGCTCACCAGCCCCAGCATTTT	CASSLVSGAHQPQHF
TRBV10-3	TRBJ1-1	few	TRBD1	TGTGCCATCAGTGAGTCAGGCGGCAGGGGGATGAACACTGAAGCTTTCTTT	CAISESGGRGMNTEAFF
TRBV18	TRBJ1-5	NA	NA	TGTGCCAGCTCGCCGTCCGGATTCAATCAGCCCCAGCATTTT	CASSPSGFNQPQHF
TRBV7-9	TRBJ1-1	NA	TRBD1	TGTGCCAGCAGCCCCCGATCCGGGACAGCTGAAGCTTTCTTT	CASSPRSGTAEAFF
TRBV6-5	TRBJ1-5	once	TRBD1	TGTGCCAGCCGACAGGGGGCGGTGGATCAGCCCCAGCATTTT	CASRQGAVDQPQHF
TRBV7-2	TRBJ1-3	NA	NA	TGTGCCAGCAGCTCCAGGGACACCATATATTTT	CASSSRDTIYF
TRBV5-4	TRBJ2-1	NA	NA	TGTGCCAGCAGCGTACCTACAGCCTACAATGAGCAGTTCTTC	CASSVPTAYNEQFF
TRBV29-1	TRBJ1-1	NA	NA	TGCAGCGCTCTTAACACTGAAGCTTTCTTT	CSALNTEAFF
TRBV5-1	TRBJ2-7	NA	TRBD1	TGCGCCAGCAGCTTACAGGGGGGAGAGCAGTACTTC	CASSLQGGEQYF
TRBV3-1/TRBV3-2	TRBJ2-3	NA	NA	TGTGCCAGCAGCCAGGCAGTGGCGCAGTATTTT	CASSQAVAQYF
TRBV7-8	TRBJ1-5	NA	NA	TGTGCCAGCACCGTTGGGGGTCCGTATAGCAATCAGCCCCAGCATTTT	CASTVGGPYSNQPQHF
TRBV13	TRBJ2-1	NA	NA	TGTGCCAGCAGCCGGGACCTATTAGGAGGTGAGCAGTTCTTC	CASSRDLLGGEQFF
TRBV7-9	TRBJ1-1	NA	TRBD1	TGTGCCAGCAGCTTAGGGACAGGGTCGAACACTGAAGCTTTCTTT	CASSLGTGSNTEAFF
TRBV5-1	TRBJ1-1	NA	NA	TGCGCCAGCGCAAAGAACCCACAGTACATGAACACTGAAGCTTTCTTT	CASAKNPQYMNTEAFF
TRBV5-1	TRBJ2-7	NA	NA	TGCGCCAGCAGCTTGGCCGAGGGTTACGAGCAGTACTTC	CASSLAEGYEQYF
TRBV7-9	TRBJ1-2	NA	TRBD1	TGTGCCAGCAGCTTAGAGGGGGACAGGGGCTATGGCTACACCTTC	CASSLEGDRGYGYTF
TRBV11-1	TRBJ2-7	NA	NA	TGTGCCAGCAGCTTAATCGGAGCAATAAACTTCTACGAGCAGTACTTC	CASSLIGAINFYEQYF
TRBV7-2	TRBJ1-6	NA	NA	TGTGCCAGCAGCTTAGATACTTTGTACTCACCCCTCCACTTT	CASSLDTLYSPLHF
TRBV15	TRBJ2-2	once	NA	TGTGCCACCAGGACAGGCACCGGCACCGGGGAGCTGTTTTTT	CATRTGTGTGELFF
TRBV7-6	TRBJ2-7	NA	NA	TGTGCCAGCAGCTTGAGGCGCGAGCGGGACACGGCCCGTTACGAGCAGTACTTC	CASSLRRERDTARYEQYF
TRBV28	TRBJ2-7	few	NA	TGTGCCAGCATCACCCAATCTAGCGATACGCCCTACGAGCAGTACTTC	CASITQSSDTPYEQYF